The rows below give T cell receptor beta chains drawn from one sample of a study of T-cell memory formation after mild COVID-19. TCRdb ran MiXCR on the 5' RACE reads and lists one entry per CDR3 protein. The table shows some 410,000 distinct CDR3 sequences, with 23% occurring only once. The sequenced material came from PBMCs or a T cell subset sorted from them (not recorded which). The receptors shown here come from an adult woman who had mild COVID-19 (a few samples of this study predate the infection). Cell type and time point are not known. The CDR3 runs from the conserved cysteine through the conserved F or W. The D gene is left open where the match is weak. Some rows have no size entry. The others give once, few or many, or a class for an expanded clone.

V	J	D	size	CDR3	DNA
TRBV7-9	TRBJ1-2	.	.	CASSLLGDPNYGYTF	TGTGCCAGCAGCTTACTCGGGGATCCTAACTATGGCTACACCTTC
TRBV25-1	TRBJ2-3	TRBD1	.	CASSRQGKGTDTQYF	TGTGCCAGCAGTCGACAGGGGAAGGGGACAGATACGCAGTATTTT
TRBV12-3/TRBV12-4	TRBJ2-5	.	few	CASSFTAQETQYF	TGTGCCAGCAGTTTTACAGCTCAAGAGACCCAGTACTTC
TRBV14	TRBJ1-1	.	.	CASSQDWRAEAFF	TGTGCCAGCAGCCAAGATTGGCGGGCTGAAGCTTTCTTT
TRBV29-1	TRBJ1-2	TRBD1	.	CSARDRDNYGYTF	TGCAGCGCCCGGGACAGGGATAACTATGGCTACACCTTC
TRBV7-9	TRBJ2-3	.	.	CARSSHTQYF	TGTGCCAGGTCATCACATACGCAGTATTTT
TRBV4-1	TRBJ2-7	.	.	CASSQEGGSLLADSSYEQYF	TGCGCCAGCAGCCAAGAGGGTGGGAGTCTGTTAGCGGATAGCTCCTACGAGCAGTACTTC
TRBV6-5	TRBJ2-1	TRBD1	few	CASRKTGVVVNEQFF	TGTGCCAGCAGGAAGACAGGGGTCGTGGTCAATGAGCAGTTCTTC
TRBV7-3	TRBJ2-5	.	.	CASSADRVETQYF	TGTGCCAGCAGCGCGGACAGAGTGGAGACCCAGTACTTC
TRBV3-1	TRBJ2-7	TRBD2	few	CASSQDLTGGNRQYF	TGTGCCAGCAGCCAAGATTTAACGGGGGGGAATCGGCAGTACTTC
TRBV4-1	TRBJ2-6	.	.	CASSHYSGANVLTF	TGCGCCAGCAGCCACTACTCTGGGGCCAACGTCCTGACTTTC
TRBV29-1	TRBJ2-1	.	few	CSVEETAYNEQFF	TGCAGCGTTGAAGAGACAGCGTACAATGAGCAGTTCTTC
TRBV6-2/TRBV6-3	TRBJ2-2	TRBD1	.	CASSDRDRVSGELFF	TGTGCCAGCAGCGACCGGGACAGGGTCTCCGGGGAGCTGTTTTTT
TRBV24-1	TRBJ2-3	.	few	CATSDVSWSQYF	TGTGCCACCAGTGACGTAAGTTGGTCGCAGTATTTT
TRBV7-9	TRBJ2-7	TRBD1	many	CASSLGTGSYEQYF	TGTGCTAGCAGCTTAGGGACAGGGAGCTACGAGCAGTACTTC
TRBV4-2	TRBJ2-2	.	.	CASSQWEGNTGELFF	TGTGCCAGCAGCCAGTGGGAAGGAAACACCGGGGAGCTGTTTTTT
TRBV12-3/TRBV12-4	TRBJ1-5	.	few	CASTRGRGNQPQHF	TGTGCCAGCACCAGAGGGAGGGGAAATCAGCCCCAGCATTTT
TRBV7-9	TRBJ1-2	.	few	CASSLAGAGYGYTF	TGTGCCAGCAGCTTAGCAGGGGCGGGCTATGGCTACACCTTC
TRBV6-6	TRBJ2-3	.	.	CASTIPVGDTQYF	TGTGCCAGCACCATCCCGGTTGGAGATACGCAGTATTTT
TRBV20-1	TRBJ1-2	.	.	CSARSHYGYTF	TGCAGTGCTAGATCCCACTATGGCTACACCTTC
TRBV2	TRBJ2-1	.	.	CASSESGGGLYNEQFF	TGTGCCAGCAGTGAAAGCGGCGGGGGCCTCTACAATGAGCAGTTCTTC
TRBV3-1	TRBJ1-5	.	.	CASSRGANQPQHF	TGTGCCAGCAGCAGAGGGGCTAATCAGCCCCAGCATTTT
TRBV3-1	TRBJ2-1	.	once	CASSQTGNEQFF	TGTGCCAGCAGCCAGACAGGCAATGAGCAGTTCTTC
TRBV7-2	TRBJ1-5	.	.	CASSLWAGDQPQHF	TGTGCCAGCAGCTTATGGGCGGGGGATCAGCCCCAGCATTTT
TRBV14	TRBJ2-7	TRBD2	few	CASSPLEGGPFEQYF	TGTGCCAGCAGCCCTTTGGAGGGAGGGCCGTTCGAGCAGTACTTC
TRBV2	TRBJ1-4	.	.	CASRYRRGTNEKLFF	TGTGCCAGCAGATATCGGAGGGGCACTAATGAAAAACTGTTTTTT
TRBV6-6	TRBJ2-1	.	.	CASSYDGRANEQFF	TGTGCCAGCAGTTACGACGGGCGGGCCAATGAGCAGTTCTTC
TRBV20-1	TRBJ2-1	TRBD2	few	CSARDPQTSGGYNEQFF	TGCAGTGCTAGAGATCCGCAGACTAGCGGGGGCTACAATGAGCAGTTCTTC
TRBV6-2/TRBV6-3	TRBJ2-7	.	.	CASSKPRQTTYEQYF	TGTGCCAGCAGCAAACCCAGACAGACAACCTACGAGCAGTACTTC
TRBV12-5	TRBJ2-3	TRBD2	.	CASGLDARGLAGTGASTDTQYF	TGTGCTAGTGGTTTGGACGCCAGGGGACTAGCGGGCACCGGGGCTAGCACAGATACGCAGTATTTT
TRBV7-8	TRBJ1-1	.	.	CASASMGPEAFF	TGTGCCAGCGCCTCTATGGGCCCTGAAGCTTTCTTT
TRBV4-2	TRBJ2-7	.	many	CASSQETGEAYEQYF	TGTGCCAGCAGCCAGGAAACAGGGGAGGCCTACGAGCAGTACTTC
TRBV9	TRBJ2-7	TRBD1	few	CASSVGTGGFYEQYF	TGTGCCAGCAGCGTAGGGACAGGGGGCTTCTACGAGCAGTACTTC
TRBV7-2	TRBJ1-3	TRBD1	.	CASSLRTGTGNTIYF	TGTGCCAGCAGCCTCAGGACAGGAACTGGAAACACCATATATTTT
TRBV9	TRBJ2-7	.	few	CASSVSDGSPYEQYF	TGTGCCAGCAGCGTATCGGACGGGAGTCCCTACGAGCAGTACTTC
TRBV7-9	TRBJ1-3	.	.	CASTVAGAGNTIYF	TGTGCCAGCACCGTAGCGGGAGCTGGAAACACCATATATTTT
TRBV14	TRBJ1-1	.	.	CASSRLTGQNTEAFF	TGTGCCAGCAGCCGATTGACAGGCCAGAACACTGAAGCTTTCTTT
TRBV5-1	TRBJ2-1	.	few	CASSFRTPGNNEQFF	TGCGCCAGCAGCTTCCGGACCCCAGGGAACAATGAGCAGTTCTTC
TRBV12-3/TRBV12-4	TRBJ2-1	.	.	CASSLTTPYEQFF	TGTGCCAGCAGTTTAACTACCCCCTATGAGCAGTTCTTC
TRBV7-9	TRBJ2-7	.	.	CASSSEAGNPYEQYF	TGTGCCAGCAGCTCGGAAGCAGGAAACCCCTACGAGCAGTACTTC
TRBV7-9	TRBJ2-1	TRBD2	.	CASSQPHGGRYNEQFF	TGTGCCAGCAGCCAACCTCATGGCGGGAGGTACAATGAGCAGTTCTTC
TRBV7-3	TRBJ2-1	.	few	CASSPVQGGGSSYNEQFF	TGTGCCAGCAGCCCCGTCCAGGGGGGGGGTAGCTCCTACAATGAGCAGTTCTTC
TRBV7-2	TRBJ2-1	TRBD2	few	CASSTRASGSHNEQFF	TGTGCCAGCAGCACTCGGGCTAGCGGAAGTCACAATGAGCAGTTCTTC
TRBV24-1	TRBJ2-1	TRBD2	.	CATSALAAKTYNEQFF	TGTGCCACCAGTGCACTAGCGGCAAAAACCTACAATGAGCAGTTCTTC
TRBV19	TRBJ2-3	.	.	CASSIWYREVTDTQYF	TGTGCCAGTAGTATATGGTACAGGGAGGTCACAGATACGCAGTATTTT
TRBV30	TRBJ2-2	.	few	CAWSLPNTGELFF	TGTGCCTGGAGTTTGCCGAACACCGGGGAGCTGTTTTTT
TRBV5-6	TRBJ1-1	TRBD1	.	CASSPGGQGVGTEAFF	TGTGCCAGCAGCCCAGGGGGTCAGGGGGTAGGGACTGAAGCTTTCTTT
TRBV4-2	TRBJ1-1	.	many	CASSQDLRNTEAFF	TGTGCCAGCAGCCAAGATTTGCGGAACACTGAAGCTTTCTTT
TRBV7-9	TRBJ2-3	TRBD2	.	CASSLSGAGEARDTQYF	TGTGCCAGCAGCTTGTCCGGAGCGGGAGAAGCGAGAGATACGCAGTATTTT
TRBV24-1	TRBJ2-3	.	.	CATSDSGLLTDTQYF	TGTGCCACCAGTGATTCTGGTCTCCTCACAGATACGCAGTATTTT
TRBV5-1	TRBJ2-3	TRBD2	few	CASQRGYDTDTQYF	TGCGCCAGTCAGCGGGGGTATGACACAGATACGCAGTATTTT
TRBV27	TRBJ2-3	TRBD2	.	CASSLRESGSATQYF	TGTGCCAGCAGTTTGCGGGAGAGCGGGTCGGCTACGCAGTATTTT
TRBV7-2	TRBJ2-1	.	few	CASSSAPRYNEQFF	TGTGCCAGCAGCTCCGCTCCGAGATACAATGAGCAGTTCTTC
TRBV20-1	TRBJ1-2	.	few	CSATTQGNYGYTF	TGCAGTGCTACCACGCAGGGGAACTATGGCTACACCTTC
TRBV5-6	TRBJ2-7	.	.	CASSLGGTPGPFYEQYF	TGTGCCAGCAGCTTGGGGGGTACCCCGGGACCCTTCTACGAGCAGTACTTC
TRBV10-3	TRBJ1-4	.	few	CATAWGGGANEKLFF	TGTGCCACCGCCTGGGGAGGAGGGGCCAATGAAAAACTGTTTTTT
TRBV12-3/TRBV12-4	TRBJ2-2	TRBD1	.	CASSGRDRDTGELFF	TGTGCCAGCAGTGGCCGGGACAGAGACACCGGGGAGCTGTTTTTT